The sequence of this T cell receptor beta chain was determined in a study of neoadjuvant anti-PD-1 for oral cavity cancer. Study as a whole: Patients without progression received a fourth nivolumab dose around day 43, then surgical resection on days 50-56.

The protocol was immunoSEQ multiplex PCR, while the TCRdb copy is restricted to in-frame clones and leaves out a portion. Of 6,000 to 7,500 clones listed, approximately 69% were seen once; the top ten hold roughly 2.5%. Trimming at V came to 4 bases and at J to 3 bases, leaving 7 bases not matched to a gene. The CDR3 extends over 15 amino acids. Germline loops: CDR1 SGHTS, CDR2 YDEGEE. This clonotype originated in a person aged 40 to 85 with oral cavity squamous cell carcinoma. This specimen consisted of PBMCs, obtained before nivolumab (anti-PD-1) treatment. The chain has TRBV5-8 and TRBJ1-1; 9 positions match TRBD1. CDR3 sequence reads: CASSPGQGPDTEAFF. In DNA, the CDR3 is TGTGCCAGCAGCCCTGGACAGGGGCCGGACACTGAAGCTTTCTTT. The full variable domain, in which reference TRBV5-8 and TRBJ1-1 provide the parts outside the CDR3, is EAGVTQSPTHLIKTRGQQATLRCSPISGHTSVYWYQQALGLGLQFLLWYDEGEERNRGNFPPRFSGRQFPNYSSELNVNALELEDSALYLCASSPGQGPDTEAFFGQGTRLTVV.